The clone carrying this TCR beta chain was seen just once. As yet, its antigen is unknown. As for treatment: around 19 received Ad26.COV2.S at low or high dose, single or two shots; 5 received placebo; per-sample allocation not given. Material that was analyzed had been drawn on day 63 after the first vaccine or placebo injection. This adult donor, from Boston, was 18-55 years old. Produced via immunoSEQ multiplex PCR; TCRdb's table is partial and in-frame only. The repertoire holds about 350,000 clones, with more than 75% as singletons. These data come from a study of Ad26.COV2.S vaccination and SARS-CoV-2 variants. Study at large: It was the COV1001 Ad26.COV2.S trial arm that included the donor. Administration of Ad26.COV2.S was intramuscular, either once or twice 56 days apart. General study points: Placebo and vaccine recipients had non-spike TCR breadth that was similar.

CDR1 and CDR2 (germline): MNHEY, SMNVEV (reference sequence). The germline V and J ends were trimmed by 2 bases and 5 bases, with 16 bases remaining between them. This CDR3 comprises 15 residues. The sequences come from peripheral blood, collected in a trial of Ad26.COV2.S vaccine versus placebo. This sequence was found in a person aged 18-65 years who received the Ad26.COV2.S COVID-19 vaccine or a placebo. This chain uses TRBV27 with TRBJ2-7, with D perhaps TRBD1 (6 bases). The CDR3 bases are TGTGCCAGCAGTTTAAGGCCAGGGGATCTGAACGAGCAGTACTTC. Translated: CASSLRPGDLNEQYF.